The clone carrying this T cell receptor (beta chain) occurred once. Its specificity is not known. This CDR3 is built from 12 residues. The V and J ends lost 3 bases and 7 bases respectively, with 10 bases between them. Germline-derived CDR1 and CDR2 are GTSNPN and SVGIG (reference sequence). TCR beta sequencing covered blood CD8+ and CD4+ T cells. Both CD4+ and CD8+ T cells were negatively isolated, and TEMRA cells underwent FACS enrichment. The record originates from a study of CD8 T cells in Susac syndrome. After extraction with the RNeasy kit, about 0.5 to 1 ug of the RNA was reverse transcribed using random hexamers. With immunoSEQ multiplex PCR, TCR beta CDR3 was amplified across 54 Vbeta and 13 Jbeta. MiXCR, run by TCRdb on the immunoSEQ multiplex PCR reads, gives a single entry per CDR3 protein. The sample carries a few hundred thousand distinct CDR3 sequences, more than 85% recorded once. General study findings and limits: The study conceded that relatively few individuals underwent its TCR sequencing and HLA analysis.

V is TRBV30 and J is TRBJ2-1; perhaps TRBD2 as D (5 bases). The TCR comes from a human donor with multiple sclerosis. Material for sequencing was CD8+ T cells from PBMCs. CDR3 DNA: TGTGCCTGGAGGGACTTCTATAATGAGCAGTTCTTC. Encoded protein: CAWRDFYNEQFF.